This T cell receptor beta chain was obtained from a study of T-cell memory formation after mild COVID-19. Overall study: Clusters were largely donor specific.

This clonotype was found a few times. Its antigen is still unknown. This CDR3 contains 13 residues. The ends lost 5 bases at V and 5 bases at J; junction bases unmatched: 7. Germline V CDR1 and CDR2: DFQATT, SNEGSKA (reference sequence). Study-wide results and caveats: Within pre-infection memory, some responding clones were found, suggesting cross-reactive memory joined. Contracting clones, day 15 to 85, had balanced CD4/CD8, and later expanders favored CD4+.

Constant-segment primers were used for 5'RACE, and the resulting TCR alpha and TCR beta cDNA libraries carried sample barcodes and UMIs. Each CDR3 protein is one row after TCRdb ran MiXCR on the 5' RACE reads. This sample has 150,000 to 200,000 distinct CDR3 sequences, with approximately 10% found just once. The sample was PBMCs or a T cell subset sorted from them (not recorded which). V and J are TRBV20-1 and TRBJ1-2, with 8 bases that match TRBD1. The TCR originated in a man younger than 30 who had mild COVID-19 (a few samples of this study predate the infection). Cell type and time point are not known. The CDR3 nucleotides are TGCAGTGCTGCGACAGGGGAGGTGTATGGCTACACCTTC. Protein: CSAATGEVYGYTF.